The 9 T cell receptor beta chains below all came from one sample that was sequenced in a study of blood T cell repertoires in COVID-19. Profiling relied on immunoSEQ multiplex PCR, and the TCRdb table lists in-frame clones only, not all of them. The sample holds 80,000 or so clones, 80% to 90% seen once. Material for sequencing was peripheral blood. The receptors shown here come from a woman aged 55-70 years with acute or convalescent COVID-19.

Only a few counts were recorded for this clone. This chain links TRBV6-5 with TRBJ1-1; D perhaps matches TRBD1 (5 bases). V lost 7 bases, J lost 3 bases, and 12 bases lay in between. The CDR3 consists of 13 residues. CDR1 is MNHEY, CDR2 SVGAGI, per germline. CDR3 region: CASTRQTYTEAFF. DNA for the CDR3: TGTGCCAGCACCCGACAGACATACACTGAAGCTTTCTTT.

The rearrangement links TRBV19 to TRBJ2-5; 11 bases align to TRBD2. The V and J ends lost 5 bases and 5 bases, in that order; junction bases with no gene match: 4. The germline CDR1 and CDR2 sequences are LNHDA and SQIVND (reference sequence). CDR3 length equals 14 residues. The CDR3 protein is CASSPRLAGETQYF. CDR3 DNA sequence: TGTGCCAGTAGTCCAAGACTAGCGGGGGAGACCCAGTACTTC.

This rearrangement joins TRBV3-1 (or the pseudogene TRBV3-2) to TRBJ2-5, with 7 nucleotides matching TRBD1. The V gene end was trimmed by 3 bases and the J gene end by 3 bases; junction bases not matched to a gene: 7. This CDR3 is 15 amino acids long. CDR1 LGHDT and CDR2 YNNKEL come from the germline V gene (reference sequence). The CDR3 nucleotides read TGTGCCAGCAGCCACTTACAGGGGTGGGAAGAGACCCAGTACTTC. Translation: CASSHLQGWEETQYF.

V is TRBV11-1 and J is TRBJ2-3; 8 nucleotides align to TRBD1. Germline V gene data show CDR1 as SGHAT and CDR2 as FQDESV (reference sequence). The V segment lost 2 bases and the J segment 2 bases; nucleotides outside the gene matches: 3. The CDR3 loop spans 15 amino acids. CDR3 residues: CASSLLRGPTDTQYF. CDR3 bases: TGTGCCAGCAGCTTACTCAGGGGGCCCACAGATACGCAGTATTTT.

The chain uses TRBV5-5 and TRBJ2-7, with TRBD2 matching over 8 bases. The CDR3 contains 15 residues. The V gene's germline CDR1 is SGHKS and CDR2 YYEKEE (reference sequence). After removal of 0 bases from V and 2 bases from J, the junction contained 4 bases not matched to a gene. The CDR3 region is CASSLGGTSPYEQYF. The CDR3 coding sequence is TGTGCCAGCAGCTTGGGGGGGACTAGTCCCTACGAGCAGTACTTC.

CDR3 amino acids: CAIRAGLEIYQPQHF. The CDR3 DNA is TGTGCCATCAGGGCGGGACTCGAAATCTATCAGCCCCAGCATTTT. J is TRBJ1-5 and V is TRBV10-3, with D perhaps TRBD1 (5 bases). The CDR3 sequence is 15 residues long. V was shortened by 6 bases and J by 5 bases, with 17 bases between the two germline ends. The germline gives CDR1 ENHRY, CDR2 SYGVKD.

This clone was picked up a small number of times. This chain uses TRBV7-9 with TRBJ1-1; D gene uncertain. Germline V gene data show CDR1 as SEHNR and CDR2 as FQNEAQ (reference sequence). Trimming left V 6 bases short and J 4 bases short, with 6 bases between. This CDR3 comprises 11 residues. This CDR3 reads CASRGGTEAFF. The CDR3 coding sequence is TGTGCCAGCAGGGGAGGCACTGAAGCTTTCTTT.

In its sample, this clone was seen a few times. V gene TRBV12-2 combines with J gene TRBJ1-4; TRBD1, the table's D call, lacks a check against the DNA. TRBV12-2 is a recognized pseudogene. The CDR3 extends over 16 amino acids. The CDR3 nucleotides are TGTGCAAGTCGCTACTGGCCCCGGGACAGGGCTGAAAAACTGTTTTTT. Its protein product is CASRYWPRDRAEKLFF.

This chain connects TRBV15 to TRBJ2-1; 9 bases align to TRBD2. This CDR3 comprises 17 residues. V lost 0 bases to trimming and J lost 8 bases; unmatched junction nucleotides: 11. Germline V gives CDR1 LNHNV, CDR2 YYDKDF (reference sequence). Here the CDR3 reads CATSRDSGRGGIDEQFF. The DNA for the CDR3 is TGTGCCACCAGCAGAGATAGCGGGCGGGGGGGCATTGATGAGCAGTTCTTC.